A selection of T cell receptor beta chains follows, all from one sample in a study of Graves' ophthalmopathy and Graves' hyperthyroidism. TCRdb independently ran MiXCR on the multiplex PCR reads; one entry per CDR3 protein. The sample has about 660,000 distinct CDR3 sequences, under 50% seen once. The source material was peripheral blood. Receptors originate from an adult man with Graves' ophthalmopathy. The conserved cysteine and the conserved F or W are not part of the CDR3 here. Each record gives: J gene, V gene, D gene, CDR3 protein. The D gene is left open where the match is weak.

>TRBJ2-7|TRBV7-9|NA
ASSPGVGASSYEQY
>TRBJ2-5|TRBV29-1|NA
SGLEGIGETQY
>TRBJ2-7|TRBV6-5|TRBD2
ASRLAVVGAYEQY
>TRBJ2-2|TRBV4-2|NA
ASSQRAGSNTGELF
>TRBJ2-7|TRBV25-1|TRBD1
ASSEGTGRTYEQY
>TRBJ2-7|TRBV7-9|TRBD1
ASSLAGQGAREQY
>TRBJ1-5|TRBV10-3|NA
AIRPRRVDQPQH
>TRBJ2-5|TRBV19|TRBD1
ASTRGQGRQETQY
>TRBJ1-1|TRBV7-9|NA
ASSVAGRMNTEAF
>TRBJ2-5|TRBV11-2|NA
ASSLGTIQETQC
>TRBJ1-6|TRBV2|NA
ASSEWSSNSPLH
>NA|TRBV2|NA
ASSGRQEIQF
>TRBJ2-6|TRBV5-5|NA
ASSQLAT
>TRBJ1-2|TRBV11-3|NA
ASSFGARGSEGYT
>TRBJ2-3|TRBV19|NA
ASTGRDTDTQY
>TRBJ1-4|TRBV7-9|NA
ASSPGTIIEKLF
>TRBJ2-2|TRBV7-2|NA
ASSLRGAGNTGELF
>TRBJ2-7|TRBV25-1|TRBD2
ASSYRQTSGLYEQY
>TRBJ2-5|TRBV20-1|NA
SASPPEETQY
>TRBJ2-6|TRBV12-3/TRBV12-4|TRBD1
ASSANRGSSGANVLT
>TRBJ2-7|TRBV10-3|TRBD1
ASRGTGGSEQY
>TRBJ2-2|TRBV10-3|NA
AISESGLAGELF
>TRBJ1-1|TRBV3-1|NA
ASSGQVRTEAF
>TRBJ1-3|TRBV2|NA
ASSEVENTLSGNTIY
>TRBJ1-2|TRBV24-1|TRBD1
ATSDQDRGLYGYT
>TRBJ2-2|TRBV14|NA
ASSQGLGTSSTGELF
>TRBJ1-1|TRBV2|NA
ASSASGGWTEAF
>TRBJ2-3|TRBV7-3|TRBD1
ASSLGDRGGADTQY
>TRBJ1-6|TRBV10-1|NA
ASSSDRLNSPLH
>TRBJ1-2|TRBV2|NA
ASVLDRSYGYT
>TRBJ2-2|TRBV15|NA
ATSRGYPVTGELF
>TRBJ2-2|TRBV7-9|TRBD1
ASSSPDRGPGGELF
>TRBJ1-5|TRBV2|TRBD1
ASSPVTRQGSTNQPQH
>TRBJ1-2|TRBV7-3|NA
ASSPGGGGGYYGYT
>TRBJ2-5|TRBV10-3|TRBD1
AISSPGQGKTQY
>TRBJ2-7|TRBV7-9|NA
ASSRTPGFSINEQY
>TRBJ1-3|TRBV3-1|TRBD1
ASSQMTGVENTIY
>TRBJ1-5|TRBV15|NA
ATSTNPLSNQPQH
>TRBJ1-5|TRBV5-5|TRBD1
ASSLMDRRNQPQH
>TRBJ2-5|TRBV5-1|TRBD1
ASSLRGQGILETQY
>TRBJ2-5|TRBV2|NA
ASKSSPTRGHQETQY
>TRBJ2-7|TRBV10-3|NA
AISEAYEQY
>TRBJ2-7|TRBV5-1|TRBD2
ASIRSGTSGGSSYEQY
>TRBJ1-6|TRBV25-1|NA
ASSAQGNNSPLH
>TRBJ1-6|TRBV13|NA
ASSLGSSRDSPLH
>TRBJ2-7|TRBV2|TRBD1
ASSAWTGPYEQY
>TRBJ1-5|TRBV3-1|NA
ASSHGGRSNQPQH
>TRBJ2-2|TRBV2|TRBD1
ASSTGGIAGELF
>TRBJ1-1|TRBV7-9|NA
ASSLGPGRPKWDTEAF
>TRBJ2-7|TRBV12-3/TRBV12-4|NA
ASSYYGTLPYEQY
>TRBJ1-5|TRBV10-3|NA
ASSYWSNQPQH
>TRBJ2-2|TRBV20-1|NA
SAPFGGAGELF
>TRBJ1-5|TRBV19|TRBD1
ASRAQGAGQPQH
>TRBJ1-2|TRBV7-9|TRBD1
ASSAQPGGGYT
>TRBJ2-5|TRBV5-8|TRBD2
ASSQDTGGPEGETQY